The rows below give T cell receptor beta chains drawn from one sample of a study of shared clonotypes between healthy human individuals. This table comes from immunoSEQ multiplex PCR, and its TCRdb copy is limited to in-frame clones, with some not included. Here the sample spans about 2.3 million clones, 85% to 95% being singletons. The sample consisted of naive CD4+ T cells from PBMCs. The source is a man aged 18-30 years in good health. Some clones in this sample may be carry-over from other donors' samples. Both conserved end residues are part of each CDR3. D genes are given only for firm matches. Rows may omit the clone size; those that give it use once, few, many or a size class.

j_call,v_call,d_call,clone_size,cdr3_aa,cdr3_nt
TRBJ2-1,TRBV18,-,-,CASSPIQGRFDEQFF,TGTGCCAGCTCACCCATTCAGGGGCGCTTCGATGAGCAGTTCTTC
TRBJ2-3,TRBV7-9,TRBD1,-,CASSAGQGIGDTQYF,TGTGCCAGCAGCGCCGGACAGGGAATAGGAGATACGCAGTATTTT
TRBJ2-1,TRBV7-2,-,-,CASSLDQRGDEQFF,TGTGCCAGCAGCTTAGACCAAAGGGGGGATGAGCAGTTCTTC
TRBJ1-1,TRBV30,-,-,CACRGSNTEAFF,TGTGCCTGTAGGGGGTCGAACACTGAAGCTTTCTTT
TRBJ1-3,TRBV5-4,-,-,CASSLGGAGNTIYF,TGTGCCAGCAGCTTAGGGGGGGCAGGAAACACCATATATTTT
TRBJ1-3,TRBV5-1,TRBD1,-,CASSIATGERNTIYF,TGCGCCAGCAGCATCGCGACAGGGGAGAGGAACACCATATATTTT
TRBJ2-4,TRBV28,-,-,CASSSTGAKNIQYF,TGTGCCAGCAGTTCAACAGGGGCCAAAAACATTCAGTACTTC
TRBJ1-4,TRBV28,TRBD1,-,CASGLGQGHSGKLFF,TGTGCCAGCGGCTTGGGACAGGGGCATAGTGGAAAACTGTTTTTT
TRBJ2-1,TRBV7-2,-,-,CASSSGPPAYNEQFF,TGTGCCAGCAGCTCGGGCCCCCCCGCGTACAATGAGCAGTTCTTC
TRBJ2-5,TRBV30,-,-,CAWSFRETQYF,TGTGCCTGGAGCTTCCGGGAGACCCAGTACTTC
TRBJ1-1,TRBV28,-,few,CASRIGGANTEAFF,TGTGCCAGCAGGATCGGGGGGGCGAACACTGAAGCTTTCTTT
TRBJ2-4,TRBV5-1,TRBD2,-,CASSPGLAGNIQYF,TGCGCCAGCAGCCCAGGACTAGCAGGAAACATTCAGTACTTC
TRBJ2-1,TRBV9,-,-,CASSVAPAYNEQFF,TGTGCCAGCAGCGTAGCCCCGGCTTACAATGAGCAGTTCTTC
TRBJ1-1,TRBV18,-,few,CASSPDTGYTEAFF,TGTGCCAGCTCACCGGACACAGGCTACACTGAAGCTTTCTTT
TRBJ2-7,TRBV6-5,-,-,CASRGRASGTYEQYF,TGTGCCAGCCGGGGGCGGGCTAGCGGTACCTACGAGCAGTACTTC
TRBJ2-7,TRBV5-1,TRBD1,-,CASSATGGVTYEQYF,TGCGCCAGCAGCGCAACAGGGGGCGTTACCTACGAGCAGTACTTC
TRBJ2-5,TRBV7-7,-,-,CATSSGTVETQYF,TGTGCCACTTCTTCCGGGACGGTGGAGACCCAGTACTTC
TRBJ1-2,TRBV5-1,TRBD1,-,CASSRTGVPRGNGYTF,TGCGCCAGCAGCCGGACAGGGGTACCCAGGGGGAATGGCTACACCTTC
TRBJ1-1,TRBV5-1,-,-,CASSLSSQLNTEAFF,TGCGCCAGCAGCTTGTCCAGCCAGCTGAACACTGAAGCTTTCTTT
TRBJ1-4,TRBV9,TRBD1,-,CASSAGTAKGKLFF,TGTGCCAGCAGCGCGGGGACAGCGAAGGGCAAACTGTTTTTT
TRBJ1-1,TRBV29-1,TRBD1,few,CSVRTGWEAEAFF,TGCAGCGTACGGACAGGGTGGGAGGCTGAAGCTTTCTTT
TRBJ2-1,TRBV19,TRBD2,once,CASSLSGRNYNEQFF,TGTGCCAGTAGTCTTAGCGGGAGGAACTACAATGAGCAGTTCTTC
TRBJ1-2,TRBV5-6,-,-,CASSGAGYYGYTF,TGTGCCAGCAGCGGGGCGGGATACTATGGCTACACCTTC
TRBJ1-3,TRBV7-2,-,-,CASSWGSSGNTIYF,TGTGCCAGCAGCTGGGGATCTTCGGGAAACACCATATATTTT
TRBJ2-2,TRBV7-3,-,few,CASSLSSGELFF,TGTGCCAGCAGCTTAAGTTCCGGGGAGCTGTTTTTT
TRBJ2-5,TRBV7-2,TRBD2,-,CASSFLGFPSGTRGETQYF,TGTGCCAGCAGCTTTTTGGGTTTCCCTAGCGGAACGCGGGGAGAGACCCAGTACTTC
TRBJ2-5,TRBV5-1,TRBD2,-,CASRTGTSGQFQETQYF,TGCGCCAGCAGAACCGGGACTAGCGGGCAATTCCAAGAGACCCAGTACTTC
TRBJ2-7,TRBV6-1,-,-,CASTQAGPYEQYF,TGTGCCAGCACCCAGGCCGGACCCTACGAGCAGTACTTC
TRBJ2-7,TRBV6-5,-,-,CASKRTTQTYEQYF,TGTGCCAGCAAGCGTACGACCCAGACCTACGAGCAGTACTTC
TRBJ2-5,TRBV27,TRBD2,-,CASSLVGREGQETQYF,TGTGCCAGCAGTTTAGTCGGGCGGGAGGGACAAGAGACCCAGTACTTC
TRBJ2-5,TRBV19,-,-,CASTGGAETQYF,TGTGCCAGTACTGGGGGTGCAGAGACCCAGTACTTC
TRBJ1-2,TRBV19,-,-,CASSPRGDTNYGYTF,TGTGCCAGTAGCCCACGGGGGGATACTAACTATGGCTACACCTTC
TRBJ2-7,TRBV6-1,TRBD1,once,CASSELGQGNPYEQYF,TGTGCCAGCAGTGAATTGGGACAGGGTAATCCCTACGAGCAGTACTTC
TRBJ2-2,TRBV29-1,-,-,CSGGTLNTGELFF,TGCAGCGGCGGGACATTGAACACCGGGGAGCTGTTTTTT
TRBJ2-1,TRBV4-3,-,-,CASSRSGGNEQFF,TGCGCCAGCAGCCGCAGTGGGGGTAATGAGCAGTTCTTC
TRBJ2-7,TRBV7-9,-,-,CASSLDFNYEQYF,TGTGCCAGCAGCTTAGACTTCAACTACGAGCAGTACTTC
TRBJ2-5,TRBV7-2,TRBD1,-,CASSASGQRIETQYF,TGTGCCAGCAGCGCCTCGGGACAGAGAATTGAGACCCAGTACTTC
TRBJ2-2,TRBV4-2,TRBD2,once,CASSLELGGRNTGELFF,TGTGCCAGCAGTCTTGAACTGGGGGGGAGGAACACCGGGGAGCTGTTTTTT
TRBJ2-3,TRBV28,-,-,CASSLSLGRLASKTSTDTQYF,TGTGCCAGCAGTTTATCCTTGGGGCGTCTAGCGTCCAAGACTAGCACAGATACGCAGTATTTT
TRBJ1-1,TRBV9,-,-,CASSVVGARLDTEAFF,TGTGCCAGCAGCGTAGTGGGGGCCAGGTTGGACACTGAAGCTTTCTTT
TRBJ2-5,TRBV6-5,-,-,CASSYDGETQYF,TGTGCCAGCAGTTACGACGGGGAGACCCAGTACTTC
TRBJ1-2,TRBV9,-,-,CASSVLGQNYGYTF,TGTGCCAGCAGCGTACTCGGACAGAACTATGGCTACACCTTC
TRBJ1-3,TRBV28,TRBD1,-,CASTSGTGSGNTIYF,TGTGCCAGCACCTCCGGGACAGGGTCTGGAAACACCATATATTTT
TRBJ1-1,TRBV13,TRBD1,-,CASSSTGGSTEAFF,TGTGCCAGCAGCTCGACAGGGGGCTCGACTGAAGCTTTCTTT
TRBJ1-5,TRBV4-1,-,-,CASSSYKGGQPQHF,TGCGCCAGCAGCTCCTATAAGGGAGGACAGCCCCAGCATTTT
TRBJ2-7,TRBV5-1,-,-,CASSFSGLYEQYF,TGCGCCAGCAGCTTCTCAGGTCTCTACGAGCAGTACTTC
TRBJ1-6,TRBV5-1,-,-,CASSLSGGERSPLHF,TGCGCCAGCAGCTTGTCTGGCGGGGAGAGGTCACCCCTCCACTTT
TRBJ2-5,TRBV2,-,-,CASSELKGREQETQYF,TGTGCCAGCAGCGAACTTAAAGGACGGGAACAAGAGACCCAGTACTTC
TRBJ2-7,TRBV28,-,-,CASSLSDMGYEQYF,TGTGCCAGCAGTTTATCGGACATGGGGTACGAGCAGTACTTC
TRBJ2-1,TRBV11-1,-,-,CASSSAVNEQFF,TGTGCCAGCAGCTCCGCCGTTAATGAGCAGTTCTTC
TRBJ2-1,TRBV7-2,-,-,CASSLGNSHAGNEQFF,TGTGCCAGCAGCTTAGGAAACAGCCACGCCGGCAATGAGCAGTTCTTC
TRBJ2-7,TRBV15,-,-,CATSRDRGWSNEQYF,TGTGCCACCAGCAGAGATAGGGGGTGGTCAAACGAGCAGTACTTC
TRBJ1-4,TRBV7-2,-,-,CASSRSPTGPGEKLFF,TGTGCCAGCAGCCGCTCCCCTACAGGGCCAGGGGAAAAACTGTTTTTT
TRBJ2-5,TRBV7-9,-,-,CASSSHGRPQETQYF,TGTGCCAGCAGCTCGCACGGGCGGCCTCAAGAGACCCAGTACTTC
TRBJ2-7,TRBV2,-,-,CASSEVSPYEQYF,TGTGCCAGCAGTGAAGTAAGTCCCTACGAGCAGTACTTC
TRBJ2-7,TRBV5-6,TRBD2,-,CASSPGLAGPSSYEQYF,TGTGCCAGCAGCCCGGGACTAGCGGGCCCGAGCTCCTACGAGCAGTACTTC
TRBJ2-1,TRBV7-3,TRBD2,once,CASSLTSGGGLGQFF,TGTGCCAGCAGCCTGACTAGCGGAGGAGGTTTGGGGCAGTTCTTC
TRBJ2-1,TRBV19,TRBD2,-,CASSREESGSFFYEQFF,TGTGCCAGTAGTCGCGAGGAAAGCGGGAGCTTTTTCTATGAGCAGTTCTTC
TRBJ2-5,TRBV7-3,-,-,CASSLTVEETQYF,TGTGCCAGCAGCTTAACGGTGGAGGAGACCCAGTACTTC